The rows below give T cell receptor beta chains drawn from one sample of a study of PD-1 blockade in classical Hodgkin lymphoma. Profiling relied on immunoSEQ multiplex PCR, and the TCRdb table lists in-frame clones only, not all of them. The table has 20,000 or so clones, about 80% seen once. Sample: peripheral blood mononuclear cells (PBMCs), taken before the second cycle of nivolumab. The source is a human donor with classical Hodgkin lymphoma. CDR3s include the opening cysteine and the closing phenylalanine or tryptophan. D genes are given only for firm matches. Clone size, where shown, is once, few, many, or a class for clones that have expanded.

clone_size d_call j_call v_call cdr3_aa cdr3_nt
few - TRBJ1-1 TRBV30 CAWSLQGRNTEAFF TGTGCCTGGAGTCTTCAAGGACGGAACACTGAAGCTTTCTTT
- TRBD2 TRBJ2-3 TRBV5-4 CASSVAGGRIDTQYF TGTGCCAGCAGCGTTGCGGGGGGGCGAATAGATACGCAGTATTTT
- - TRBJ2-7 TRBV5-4 CASSLVGTDYEQYF TGTGCCAGCAGCCTGGTGGGAACCGACTACGAGCAGTACTTC
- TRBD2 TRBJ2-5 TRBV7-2 CASSPLAGVQETQYF TGTGCCAGCAGCCCCCTGGCGGGAGTCCAAGAGACCCAGTACTTC
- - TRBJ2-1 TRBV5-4 CASSSEATAHNEQFF TGTGCCAGCAGCTCCGAAGCGACGGCTCACAATGAGCAGTTCTTC
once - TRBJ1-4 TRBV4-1 CASSHRSTNEKLFF TGCGCCAGCAGCCACCGATCAACTAATGAAAAACTGTTTTTT
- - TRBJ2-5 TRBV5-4 CASSLGGGAETQYF TGTGCCAGCAGCCTCGGTGGAGGGGCGGAGACCCAGTACTTC
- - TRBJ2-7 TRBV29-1 CSVAGDSYEQYF TGCAGCGTAGCTGGGGACTCCTACGAGCAGTACTTC
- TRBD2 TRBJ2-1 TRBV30 CAWSATRTSGALNEQFF TGTGCCTGGAGTGCCACCAGGACTAGCGGGGCCCTCAATGAGCAGTTCTTC
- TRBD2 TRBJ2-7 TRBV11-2 CASSPPRLAEHYEQYF TGTGCCAGCAGCCCGCCCCGACTAGCGGAGCATTACGAGCAGTACTTC
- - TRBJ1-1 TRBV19 CASRRRVNTEAFF TGTGCCAGTAGGAGGAGGGTGAACACTGAAGCTTTCTTT
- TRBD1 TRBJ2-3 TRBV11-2 CASSPRRTGSADTQYF TGTGCCAGCAGCCCAAGACGGACAGGGAGCGCAGATACGCAGTATTTT
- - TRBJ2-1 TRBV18 CASSPDAGLGNEQFF TGTGCCAGCTCACCGGACGCCGGGCTGGGCAATGAGCAGTTCTTC
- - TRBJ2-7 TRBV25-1 CASSELQAATSYEQYF TGTGCCAGCAGTGAATTACAGGCAGCCACCTCGTACGAGCAGTACTTC
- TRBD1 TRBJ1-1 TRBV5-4 CASSMGQGHPLNTEAFF TGTGCCAGCAGCATGGGACAGGGGCACCCCTTGAACACTGAAGCTTTCTTT
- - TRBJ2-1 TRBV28 CASSFSTAGTYNEQFF TGTGCCAGCAGTTTTTCGACAGCGGGTACCTACAATGAGCAGTTCTTC
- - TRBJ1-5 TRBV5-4 CASSLAGFNQPQHF TGTGCCAGCAGCTTAGCAGGTTTCAATCAGCCCCAGCATTTT
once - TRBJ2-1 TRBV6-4 CARFKPADEQFF TGTGCCAGATTTAAACCGGCGGATGAGCAGTTCTTC